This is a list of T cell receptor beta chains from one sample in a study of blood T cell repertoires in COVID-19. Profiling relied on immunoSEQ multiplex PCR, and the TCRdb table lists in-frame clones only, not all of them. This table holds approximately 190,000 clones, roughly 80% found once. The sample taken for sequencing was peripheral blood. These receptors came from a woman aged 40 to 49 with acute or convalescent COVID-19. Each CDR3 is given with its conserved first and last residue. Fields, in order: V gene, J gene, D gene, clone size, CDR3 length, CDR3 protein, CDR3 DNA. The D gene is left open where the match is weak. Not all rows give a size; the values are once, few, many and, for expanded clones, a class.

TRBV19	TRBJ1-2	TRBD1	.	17	CAVSVRTGMGVSYGYTF	TGTGCCGTCTCCGTAAGGACAGGGATGGGGGTTAGCTATGGCTACACCTTC
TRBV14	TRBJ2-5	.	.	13	CASRPLGAETQYF	TGTGCCAGCAGACCCCTAGGGGCAGAGACCCAGTACTTC
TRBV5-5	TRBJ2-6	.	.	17	CASSLTATVSGANVLTF	TGTGCCAGCAGCTTGACGGCGACTGTTTCTGGGGCCAACGTCCTGACTTTC
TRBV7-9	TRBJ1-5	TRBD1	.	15	CASSRGMDREQPQHF	TGTGCCAGCAGCCGAGGTATGGACAGGGAACAGCCCCAGCATTTT
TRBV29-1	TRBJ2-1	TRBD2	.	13	CSVRRGGQHEQFF	TGCAGCGTGAGGCGGGGGGGACAGCATGAGCAGTTCTTC
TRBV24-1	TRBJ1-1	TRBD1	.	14	CATILGQQNTEAFF	TGTGCCACCATTCTGGGACAGCAGAACACTGAAGCTTTCTTT
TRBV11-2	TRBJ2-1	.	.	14	CASSYLDGGNEQFF	TGTGCCAGCAGCTATTTGGACGGGGGCAATGAGCAGTTCTTC
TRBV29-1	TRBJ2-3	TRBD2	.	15	CSVERRLAGTDTQYF	TGCAGCGTTGAACGAAGACTAGCGGGCACAGATACGCAGTATTTT
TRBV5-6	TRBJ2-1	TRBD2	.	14	CASSFTPTSPEQFF	TGTGCCAGCAGCTTTACTCCGACTAGCCCAGAGCAGTTCTTC
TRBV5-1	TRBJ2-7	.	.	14	CASSLDPSSYEQYF	TGCGCCAGCAGCTTGGACCCGAGCTCCTACGAGCAGTACTTC
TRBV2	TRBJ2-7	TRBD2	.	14	CASSASGGSYEQYF	TGTGCCAGCAGTGCTAGCGGGGGTTCATACGAGCAGTACTTC
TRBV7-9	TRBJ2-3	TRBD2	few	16	CASSIPTGLGRTTQYF	TGTGCCAGCAGCATTCCCACGGGACTAGGACGTACTACGCAGTATTTT
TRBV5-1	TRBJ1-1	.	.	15	CASSLVGAMNTEAFF	TGCGCCAGCAGCTTGGTAGGGGCTATGAACACTGAAGCTTTCTTT
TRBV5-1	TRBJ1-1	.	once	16	CASSSYAGHPGTEAFF	TGCGCCAGCAGCTCGTACGCGGGCCATCCCGGCACTGAAGCTTTCTTT
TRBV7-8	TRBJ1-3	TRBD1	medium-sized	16	CASSSRTGRSQNTIYF	TGTGCCAGCAGCTCTAGGACAGGGCGGTCACAAAACACCATATATTTT
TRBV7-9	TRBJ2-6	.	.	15	CASSYFLSGANVLTF	TGTGCCAGCAGTTATTTTCTCTCTGGGGCCAACGTCCTGACTTTC
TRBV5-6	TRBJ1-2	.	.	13	CASRTGFNYGYTF	TGTGCCAGCAGAACAGGGTTTAACTATGGCTACACCTTC
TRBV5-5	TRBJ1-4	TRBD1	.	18	CASSRRSGTGTVNEKLFF	TGTGCCAGCAGCCGACGCTCGGGCACCGGGACAGTAAATGAAAAACTGTTTTTT
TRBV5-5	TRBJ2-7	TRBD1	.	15	CASSLRDRSTYEQYF	TGTGCCAGCAGCTTGAGGGACAGGTCGACTTACGAGCAGTACTTC
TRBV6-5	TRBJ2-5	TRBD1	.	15	CASRQGQGGKETQYF	TGTGCCAGCAGACAGGGACAGGGAGGAAAGGAGACCCAGTACTTC
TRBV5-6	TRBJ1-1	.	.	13	CASSLGQQTEAFF	TGTGCCAGCAGCTTAGGACAGCAGACTGAAGCTTTCTTT
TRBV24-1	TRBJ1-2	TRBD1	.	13	CATGDRANYGYTF	TGTGCCACCGGGGACAGGGCAAACTATGGCTACACCTTC
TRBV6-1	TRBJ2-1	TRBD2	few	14	CASSELAGVREQFF	TGTGCCAGCAGTGAATTAGCGGGAGTACGTGAGCAGTTCTTC
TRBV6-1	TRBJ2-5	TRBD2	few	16	CASSELAGGPQETQYF	TGTGCCAGCAGTGAATTAGCGGGGGGACCCCAAGAGACCCAGTACTTC
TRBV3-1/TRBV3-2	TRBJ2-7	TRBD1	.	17	CASSQIGRDSYFYEQYF	TGTGCCAGCAGCCAGATAGGCCGGGACAGTTACTTCTACGAGCAGTACTTC
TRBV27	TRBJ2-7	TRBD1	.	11	CASLQGSEQYF	TGTGCCAGCTTACAGGGGAGCGAGCAGTACTTC
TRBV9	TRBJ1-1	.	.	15	CASSPPTGMNTEAFF	TGTGCCAGCAGCCCCCCGACAGGAATGAACACTGAAGCTTTCTTT
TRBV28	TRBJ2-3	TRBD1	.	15	CASSLAGGYGDTQYF	TGTGCCAGCAGTTTGGCAGGGGGCTACGGAGATACGCAGTATTTT